Given below is one T cell receptor (beta chain) in context. In the original processing: Quantification of nucleated cells was approximated via reference gene primer amplification. TCRdb's copy holds only in-frame clones and misses some; the assay was immunoSEQ multiplex PCR. The D gene and trimming were derived from the DNA, and the V and J assignments and clone size from that table. The top ten clones hold approximately 5% of a sample with about 75,000 clones, about four fifths of them seen once. This sample is drawn from a study of blood T cell repertoires in COVID-19. Study at large: Samples taken during acute and convalescent COVID-19 were collected in the United States, Italy and Spain. PBMCs, B-cell-depleted T cells, or T cells were the source of the cDNA or gDNA that made up the material.

The J segment lost 5 bases and the V segment lost 8 bases, leaving 5 bases of the junction unmatched. Germline CDR1 reads LNHDA; CDR2 reads SQIVND (reference sequence). The length of the CDR3 is 14 residues. V usage is TRBV19 and J usage is TRBJ1-5, with 11 positions matching TRBD1. Input material: peripheral blood. The source of this sequence is a woman aged 80 or older with active or convalescent COVID-19. Written as DNA, the CDR3 is TGTGCCAGTGGGACAGGGGGGCTTGATCAGCCCCAGCATTTT. As protein: CASGTGGLDQPQHF.